Below are 28 T cell receptor beta chains sequenced from a single sample in a study of blood T cell repertoires in COVID-19. Clones were sequenced by immunoSEQ multiplex PCR, and TCRdb holds only the in-frame ones, with some missing. Of 32,000 or so clones listed, around 90% are singletons. The sequenced material came from peripheral blood. The receptors here all came from a man in his 70s with acute or convalescent COVID-19.

V is TRBV7-2 and J is TRBJ2-1; 10 nucleotides match TRBD2. Unmatched junction bases numbered 14, after V lost 5 bases and J lost 13 bases. Germline V gene data show CDR1 as SGHTA and CDR2 as FQGNSA. The CDR3 length is 15 residues. The CDR3 reads CASSTGSGGAGDQFF. CDR3 coding DNA: TGTGCCAGCAGCACCGGGAGCGGGGGGGCAGGGGACCAGTTCTTC.

This chain uses TRBV28 with TRBJ2-7; possible D gene TRBD2, 5 bases. V lost 1 base and J lost 9, with 19 bases in between. Germline V gives CDR1 MDHEN, CDR2 SYDVKM. The CDR3 totals 15 residues. The CDR3 nucleotides read TGTGCCAGCAGTTTATCCCAACCGGGCCTAGAGGGGCAGTACTTC. The encoded protein is CASSLSQPGLEGQYF.

In this sample, this clone turned up once. This sequence joins TRBV9 and TRBJ1-4, with 8 bases that match TRBD1. Germline loops: CDR1 SGDLS, CDR2 YYNGEE. J was trimmed by 3 bases and V by 1 base; bases with no gene match: 5. The CDR3 runs to 16 residues. The DNA of the CDR3 is TGTGCCAGCAGCGTAACAGGGGGTCTTTCTAATGAAAAACTGTTTTTT. It specifies CASSVTGGLSNEKLFF.

The V gene is TRBV7-2, the J gene TRBJ1-5; D not resolved. The CDR3 totals 16 residues. CDR1 is SGHTA and CDR2 is FQGNSA in the germline V gene. V lost 3 bases to trimming and J lost 2 bases, with 14 bases between them. CDR3 amino acids: CASSLTGGVGNQPQHF. The CDR3 DNA is TGTGCCAGCAGCTTGACGGGCGGGGTTGGCAATCAGCCCCAGCATTTT.

The chain has TRBV30 and TRBJ1-2; TRBD1 aligns across 10 bases. The CDR3 has 15 amino acids. In germline, CDR1 is GTSNPN, CDR2 SVGIG (reference sequence). Unmatched junction bases numbered 9, after V lost 0 bases and J lost 8 bases. The CDR3 loop is CAWSVNPGQGSGYTF. The CDR3 DNA reads as TGTGCCTGGAGTGTTAACCCGGGACAGGGGAGCGGCTACACCTTC.

CDR3 sequence reads: CASSISTGGIVIPQHF. The CDR3 bases are TGTGCCAGTAGTATAAGCACAGGGGGCATAGTTATTCCCCAGCATTTT. The V call is TRBV19, the J call TRBJ1-5, with 9 positions matching TRBD1. The trim removed 2 bases at V and 10 bases at J, leaving 12 bases unmatched. Per the germline V gene, CDR1 is LNHDA and CDR2 is SQIVND (reference sequence). The CDR3 spans 16 residues.

The rearrangement joins TRBV28 to TRBJ2-3; TRBD2 aligns across 9 bases. The CDR3 spans 12 residues. V lost 6 bases and J lost 6; bases outside the gene matches: 1. Germline CDR1 MDHEN, CDR2 SYDVKM. The CDR3 here is CASSGLADTQYF. CDR3 nucleotide sequence: TGTGCCAGCAGCGGACTAGCGGATACGCAGTATTTT.

The chain couples TRBV11-3 to TRBJ2-1; D uncertain. In germline, CDR1 is SGHNT, CDR2 YENEEA. V lost 5 bases, J lost 5 bases, and 13 bases lay in between. The CDR3 totals 14 residues. The CDR3 loop reads CASSPLNVDNEQFF. The CDR3 DNA is TGTGCCAGCAGCCCACTTAACGTCGACAATGAGCAGTTCTTC.

The CDR3, as DNA: TGTGCCAGTAGTATAGCGAGGAACACTGAAGCTTTCTTT. It specifies CASSIARNTEAFF. This chain joins TRBV19 and TRBJ1-1; unclear D gene. This CDR3 is built from 13 residues. Germline V gene data show CDR1 as LNHDA and CDR2 as SQIVND (reference sequence). V lost 1 base and J lost 1, with 4 bases in between.

V is TRBV7-2 and J is TRBJ1-3; D uncertain. The V end was cut by 3 bases, the J end by 0 bases, with 6 bases between. CDR3 length: 14 amino acids. Per the germline V gene, CDR1 is SGHTA and CDR2 is FQGNSA. The CDR3, as DNA: TGTGCCAGCAGCTTCCGGGACTCTGGAAACACCATATATTTT. It specifies CASSFRDSGNTIYF.

The chain carries TRBV10-3 and TRBJ1-5, with D tentatively TRBD1 (5 bases). CDR3 length: 14 residues. V was shortened by 3 bases and J by 5 bases, with 11 bases between the two germline ends. Looked up from germline, CDR1 is ENHRY and CDR2 is SYGVKD. The CDR3 reads CAISDQGSDQPQHF. The DNA for the CDR3 is TGTGCCATCAGTGATCAGGGTTCCGATCAGCCCCAGCATTTT.

This rearrangement joins TRBV23-1 to TRBJ2-5; a weak D match, TRBD1 (7 bases). TRBV23-1 is identified as an open reading frame with a role that is uncertain. The CDR3 covers 15 residues. V gave up 4 bases and J gave up 2 bases, with 14 bases separating them. The CDR3 sequence is CASSLRDRIQETQYF. The CDR3 DNA reads TGCGCCAGCAGTCTGCGGGACAGAATACAAGAGACCCAGTACTTC.

The CDR3 bases are TGTGCCAGCAGCAATAGCGGGCAGGGGAATCAGCCCCAGCATTTT. This sequence encodes CASSNSGQGNQPQHF. The J gene is TRBJ1-5, the V gene TRBV7-9; a possible D gene is TRBD1 (6 bases). The CDR3 covers 15 residues. V was cut by 5 bases and J by 4 bases, with 15 bases left in between. Germline V CDR1 and CDR2: SEHNR, FQNEAQ (reference sequence).

This clone was picked up one time. This rearrangement joins TRBV7-2 to TRBJ1-6; D unclear. This CDR3 has 14 amino acids. Trimming removed 5 bases from V and 7 bases from J, with 12 bases in between. From germline, CDR1 is SGHTA and CDR2 FQGNSA. CDR3 loop: CASSLVIENSPLHF. CDR3 nucleotides: TGTGCCAGCAGCCTAGTAATAGAGAATTCACCCCTCCACTTT.

This chain connects TRBV19 to TRBJ2-3; D may be TRBD2 (5 bases). Germline CDR1 reads LNHDA; CDR2 reads SQIVND (reference sequence). The CDR3 totals 14 residues. V lost 9 bases and J lost 2, with 15 bases in between. The CDR3: CASGGGPYTDTQYF. CDR3 in DNA: TGTGCCAGCGGAGGCGGGCCGTACACAGATACGCAGTATTTT.

CDR3 bases: TGTGCCAGCAGCTTAGAGGGGCAGAGTTTGAGTGAAGCTTTCTTT. This encodes CASSLEGQSLSEAFF. The chain has TRBV11-3 and TRBJ1-1; a possible D gene is TRBD1 (5 bases). Trimming took off 0 bases at V and 7 bases at J, with 15 bases between the two ends. This CDR3 is built from 15 residues. Looked up from germline, CDR1 is SGHNT and CDR2 is YENEEA.

The V call is TRBV18, the J call TRBJ2-5; D ambiguous. The CDR3 is made up of 14 amino acids. Germline V lookup: CDR1 KGHSH, CDR2 LQKENI. The V and J ends lost 3 bases and 4 bases respectively, with 12 bases between them. CDR3 nucleotides: TGTGCCAGCTCACCGCGAGAAACGGGAGAGACCCAGTACTTC. It yields the protein CASSPRETGETQYF.

The V and J genes are TRBV7-3 and TRBJ2-4, with D maybe TRBD1 (6 bases). The germline V and J ends were trimmed by 0 bases and 8 bases, with 8 bases remaining between them. The CDR3 runs to 13 residues. CDR1 and CDR2 (germline): SGHTA, FQGTGA. CDR3 in amino acids: CASSLTRQDIQYF. CDR3 DNA: TGTGCCAGCAGCTTAACGCGACAGGACATTCAGTACTTC. Full variable domain (missing parts from reference TRBV7-3 and TRBJ2-4): GAGVSQTPSNKVTEKGKYVELRCDPISGHTALYWYRQSLGQGPEFLIYFQGTGAADDSGLPNDRFFAVRPEGSVSTLKIQRTERGDSAVYLCASSLTRQDIQYFGAGTRLSVL.

Here the CDR3 reads CASSVWMGSRGYTQYF. The CDR3, as DNA: TGTGCCAGCAGTGTTTGGATGGGCTCGCGGGGGTATACGCAGTATTTT. The chain joins TRBV6-1 to TRBJ2-3, with 7 bases matching TRBD2. There are 16 residues in the CDR3. Germline V gives CDR1 MNHNS, CDR2 SASEGT. With V trimmed by 4 bases and J by 7 bases, 14 bases remained unmatched.

The chain joins TRBV12-3 or TRBV12-4 to TRBJ1-2; the D gene is possibly TRBD1 (5 bases). This CDR3 is 13 amino acids long. The ends were cut back, 6 bases at V and 1 base at J, with 9 bases in the middle. The CDR3 region is CASRRDSNYGYTF. CDR3 sequence (DNA): TGTGCCAGCAGAAGAGACAGTAACTATGGCTACACCTTC.

The genes are TRBV18 and TRBJ1-1; D perhaps matches TRBD1 (6 bases). V was trimmed by 1 base and J by 7 bases, leaving 10 bases between them. Germline V lookup: CDR1 KGHSH, CDR2 LQKENI. The length of the CDR3 is 13 residues. The CDR3 region has the DNA TGTGCCAGCTCACCACAGGGGGACGGTGAAGCTTTCTTT. This codes for CASSPQGDGEAFF.

This chain connects TRBV29-1 to TRBJ2-5, with 12 nucleotides matching TRBD2. This CDR3 has 15 residues. The V gene's germline CDR1 is SQVTM and CDR2 ANQGSEA. The ends lost 6 bases at V and 0 bases at J; junction bases unmatched: 5. CDR3 sequence: CSVASGGEYQETQYF. The DNA for the CDR3 is TGCAGCGTGGCTAGCGGGGGGGAGTACCAAGAGACCCAGTACTTC.

The chain couples TRBV28 to TRBJ2-7; TRBD2 matches at 10 bases. Germline CDR1 and CDR2: MDHEN and SYDVKM. The junction had 11 bases not matched to a gene; V was cut back by 4 bases and J by 8 bases. This CDR3 has 15 amino acids. The CDR3 nucleotides read TGTGCCAGCAGTTCGAGGACTAGCGGACCGGTCCAGCAGTACTTC. Protein: CASSSRTSGPVQQYF.

This chain connects TRBV18 to TRBJ1-5; D is uncertain. Trimming pared 4 bases from V and 7 bases from J, leaving 11 bases between. CDR1 and CDR2 (germline): KGHSH, LQKENI. CDR3 length: 13 residues. The CDR3 here is CASSLTSSQPQHF. The CDR3 region has the DNA TGTGCCAGCTCACTAACATCTAGCCAGCCCCAGCATTTT.

The chain employs TRBV9 and TRBJ2-1, with 8 bases fitting TRBD2. Germline CDR1 is SGDLS and CDR2 is YYNGEE. The CDR3 contains 16 residues. Unmatched junction bases numbered 10, after V lost 0 bases and J lost 8 bases. The CDR3 is CASSVGEGTSVYEQFF. In DNA, the CDR3 is TGTGCCAGCAGCGTAGGGGAGGGGACTAGTGTTTATGAGCAGTTCTTC.

V and J are TRBV2 and TRBJ1-6, with 8 bases fitting TRBD1. This CDR3 has 16 amino acids. The germline V gene encodes CDR1 SNHLY and CDR2 FYNNEI. The trim removed 4 bases at V and 2 bases at J, leaving 4 bases unmatched. The CDR3 spells CASSGQGTAYNSPLHF. CDR3 nucleotide sequence: TGTGCCAGCAGTGGACAGGGGACCGCCTATAATTCACCCCTCCACTTT. The variable domain in full, completed from reference TRBV2 and TRBJ1-6, reads EPEVTQTPSHQVTQMGQEVILRCVPISNHLYFYWYRQILGQKVEFLVSFYNNEISEKSEIFDDQFSVERPDGSNFTLKIRSTKLEDSAMYFCASSGQGTAYNSPLHFGNGTRLTVT.

This clone has just a few counts. V is TRBV19 and J is TRBJ2-2, with D tentatively TRBD1 (6 bases). CDR1 and CDR2 from the germline V gene are LNHDA and SQIVND (reference sequence). This CDR3 has 16 amino acids. V dropped 6 bases and J dropped 1 base, with 15 bases sitting between them. CDR3 nucleotides: TGTGCCAGTAGCGCCCCGAGGGGGATGAACACCGGGGAGCTGTTTTTT. Residues: CASSAPRGMNTGELFF.

The gene calls are TRBV5-4 and TRBJ2-3; a possible D gene is TRBD1 (5 bases). CDR3 size: 13 residues. Looked up from germline, CDR1 is SGHNT and CDR2 is YYREEE (reference sequence). The germline V and J ends were trimmed by 0 bases and 3 bases, with 5 bases remaining between them. The DNA of the CDR3 is TGTGCCAGCAGCTTGGAGGGGACAGATACGCAGTATTTT. Translating it yields CASSLEGTDTQYF.